This T cell receptor beta chain was recorded in a study of T cell changes during pregnancy in multiple sclerosis. Method: immunoSEQ multiplex PCR; TCRdb's copy keeps in-frame clones and lacks some. The sample lists more than 90,000 clones; 80% to 95% were seen once. With 1 base removed from V and 5 bases from J, the gap between germline ends came to 8 bases. CDR1 LNHDA and CDR2 SQIVND come from the germline V gene (reference sequence). This CDR3 comprises 14 residues. The chain combines TRBV19 with TRBJ1-4; D remains unclear. Sequencing was performed on peripheral blood, taken after pregnancy. The clonotype originates from a female donor with multiple sclerosis, enrolled in a pregnancy study. CDR3 nucleotide sequence: TGTGCCAGTAGTATAGGTCAGCGAAATGAAAAACTGTTTTTT. Protein product: CASSIGQRNEKLFF. Full variable domain (remainder filled in from reference TRBV19 and TRBJ1-4): DGGITQSPKYLFRKEGQNVTLSCEQNLNHDAMYWYRQDPGQGLRLIYYSQIVNDFQKGDIAEGYSVSREKKESFPLTVTSAQKNPTAFYLCASSIGQRNEKLFFGSGTQLSVL.